This TCR beta chain was sequenced in a study of chemoradiotherapy in HPV16-positive cancers. Comment on this clone: Its target is not known.

Study-wide points: Only two HPV16-positive patients supplied the functional HPV-specificity definition. Better recurrence-free survival went with HPV-responsive T-cell expansion in HPV16-positive patients.

The data were produced by immunoSEQ multiplex PCR, yet TCRdb's version contains in-frame clones alone and is incomplete. The sample lists about 7,000 clones, roughly 90% occurring once. This CDR3 comprises 15 residues. Trimming cost V 2 bases and J 12 bases; bases outside gene matches: 5. Germline CDR1 SGHVS, CDR2 FQNEAQ. The input for sequencing was tumor tissue, taken from a patient who underwent chemoradiotherapy. The genes are TRBV7-8 and TRBJ2-1; 15 nucleotides match TRBD2. The receptor was isolated from a human donor with HPV-associated anogenital cancer. CDR3 sequence reads: CASSLSGLAGGGQFF. In DNA form, the CDR3 reads TGTGCCAGCAGCTTATCGGGACTAGCGGGAGGTGGGCAGTTCTTC.